This TCR beta chain derives from a study of blood T cell repertoires in COVID-19. Study in general: Sites across the United States, Italy and Spain contributed samples from acute and convalescent COVID-19. T cells, B-cell-depleted T cells, or PBMCs provided the cDNA or gDNA that served as material.

Per germline, CDR1 MNHEY and CDR2 SVGAGI. The CDR3 extends over 13 amino acids. The V segment lost 6 bases and the J segment 14 bases; nucleotides outside the gene matches: 10. Per the study methods: Estimation of nucleated cell counts was performed using reference gene primer amplification. The assay was immunoSEQ multiplex PCR, and TCRdb's table has in-frame clones only and misses some. That table supplies the V and J calls and clone size; D and trimming were determined from the DNA. This table has more than 85,000 clones, about 90% appearing once. In this sample, this clone turned up a few times. This chain connects TRBV6-5 to TRBJ1-6, with TRBD1 matching over 7 bases. Material: peripheral blood. This clonotype was sampled from a human donor in a cohort sampled during active COVID-19. Here the CDR3 reads CASSPGGRGALHF. For the CDR3, the DNA is TGTGCCAGCAGCCCAGGGGGTAGGGGGGCCCTCCACTTT.